These T cell receptor beta chains were read from a single sample in a study of blood T cell repertoires in COVID-19. The table came from immunoSEQ multiplex PCR; TCRdb's copy has only in-frame clones and leaves some out. The repertoire consists of about 480,000 clones, with roughly 89% occurring once and the leading ten covering approximately 0.9%. Sequencing was carried out using peripheral blood. The receptors stem from a man younger than 30 with COVID-19, enrolled during active disease. Both conserved end residues are part of each CDR3. A D gene is named only where the DNA matches it firmly. Clone size appears in some rows only: once, few, many, or a class for an expanded clone.

TRBJ2-5 TRBD2 TRBV7-9 once CATSSGRAETQYF TGTGCCACCTCCAGCGGGAGGGCTGAGACCCAGTACTTC
TRBJ2-6 - TRBV19 - CASSVGSGANVLTF TGTGCCAGTAGTGTCGGCTCTGGGGCCAACGTCCTGACTTTC
TRBJ1-5 - TRBV6-5 - CASSPVPSGQPQHF TGTGCCAGCAGCCCCGTCCCGTCGGGGCAGCCCCAGCATTTT
TRBJ2-3 TRBD1 TRBV28 - CASSLRTGTTDTQYF TGTGCCAGCAGTTTAAGGACAGGGACTACAGATACGCAGTATTTT
TRBJ2-3 TRBD1 TRBV6-5 once CATRDSSDTQYF TGTGCCACACGGGACAGTTCAGATACGCAGTATTTT
TRBJ2-6 - TRBV10-3 - CAISESAGNGANVLTF TGTGCCATCAGTGAGTCCGCAGGGAATGGGGCCAACGTCCTGACTTTC
TRBJ2-2 - TRBV2 once CASQRTENTGELFF TGTGCCAGCCAGAGAACAGAGAACACCGGGGAGCTGTTTTTT
TRBJ2-2 - TRBV2 - CASMVANTGELFF TGTGCCAGCATGGTAGCGAACACCGGGGAGCTGTTTTTT
TRBJ2-7 TRBD2 TRBV7-4 - CASSPTPGLQAYEQYF TGTGCCAGCAGCCCGACCCCGGGACTACAGGCCTACGAGCAGTACTTC
TRBJ2-5 TRBD2 TRBV5-1 - CASSILAGEFAETQYF TGCGCCAGCAGCATACTAGCGGGAGAGTTTGCAGAGACCCAGTACTTC
TRBJ2-3 TRBD2 TRBV9 - CASTQRAGGHTDTQYF TGTGCCAGCACCCAGAGGGCGGGAGGCCACACAGATACGCAGTATTTT
TRBJ2-6 TRBD2 TRBV19 - CASSIASGGPGPGANVLTF TGTGCCAGTAGTATCGCGAGCGGGGGGCCCGGGCCTGGGGCCAACGTCCTGACTTTC
TRBJ1-4 - TRBV10-2 - CASSDHGGATEKLFF TGCGCCAGCAGTGATCACGGGGGGGCAACTGAAAAACTGTTTTTT
TRBJ1-1 TRBD1 TRBV6-5 - CASRRDRSVTEAFF TGTGCCAGCAGGCGGGACAGGAGCGTGACTGAAGCTTTCTTT
TRBJ2-5 TRBD2 TRBV7-8 - CASSSGLAGGQETQYF TGTGCCAGCAGCTCAGGACTAGCGGGGGGGCAAGAGACCCAGTACTTC
TRBJ1-2 - TRBV7-9 - CASSLGQGTSYGYTF TGTGCCAGCAGCTTAGGTCAGGGTACTTCATATGGCTACACCTTC
TRBJ2-4 - TRBV25-1 - CASSHRDTTKNIQYF TGTGCCAGCAGCCATAGGGACACCACCAAAAACATTCAGTACTTC
TRBJ1-3 - TRBV3-1/TRBV3-2 - CASSPQGSGNTIYF TGTGCCAGCAGCCCCCAGGGATCTGGAAACACCATATATTTT
TRBJ2-7 - TRBV6-5 - CASKPLRSAYEQYF TGTGCCAGCAAGCCTCTCCGGTCTGCCTACGAGCAGTACTTC
TRBJ2-3 - TRBV30 - CAWSLWGGITDTQYF TGTGCCTGGAGTTTGTGGGGAGGTATCACAGATACGCAGTATTTT
TRBJ1-3 TRBD1 TRBV25-1 - CASREGTGEGNTIYF TGTGCCAGCAGGGAGGGGACAGGGGAAGGAAACACCATATATTTT
TRBJ1-1 - TRBV5-4 - CASSYDIMNTEAFF TGTGCCAGCAGCTACGACATAATGAACACTGAAGCTTTCTTT
TRBJ2-7 TRBD2 TRBV3-1/TRBV3-2 - CASSQEIAGGSYEQYF TGTGCCAGCAGCCAAGAAATAGCGGGAGGATCCTACGAGCAGTACTTC
TRBJ1-5 TRBD1 TRBV18 - CASSPGDRDNQPQHF TGTGCCAGCTCACCCGGAGACAGGGATAATCAGCCCCAGCATTTT
TRBJ2-2 - TRBV7-9 - CASSLVPAGELFF TGTGCCAGCAGCTTAGTGCCGGCCGGGGAGCTGTTTTTT
TRBJ2-7 - TRBV19 - CASSIKIGGYEQYF TGTGCCAGTAGTATTAAAATAGGGGGCTACGAGCAGTACTTC
TRBJ1-3 - TRBV28 - CASSPSSGNTIYF TGTGCCAGCAGTCCGAGCTCTGGAAACACCATATATTTT
TRBJ2-5 TRBD2 TRBV6-5 - CASSPGGGTGETQYF TGTGCCAGCAGTCCGGGCGGGGGGACTGGTGAGACCCAGTACTTC
TRBJ2-7 TRBD2 TRBV11-2 once CASSSGTTKAYEQYF TGTGCCAGCAGCTCCGGGACTACCAAAGCCTACGAGCAGTACTTC
TRBJ1-5 - TRBV5-6 - CASSLGGGRNQPQHF TGTGCCAGCAGCTTGGGAGGGGGACGCAATCAGCCCCAGCATTTT
TRBJ1-2 - TRBV2 - CASSAQGDYGYTF TGTGCCAGCAGTGCCCAGGGCGACTATGGCTACACCTTC
TRBJ2-6 - TRBV6-6 - CASSYYGGHGANVLTF TGTGCCAGCAGTTACTACGGGGGTCATGGGGCCAACGTCCTGACTTTC
TRBJ1-1 - TRBV5-1 - CASSFRGDVNTEAFF TGCGCCAGCAGCTTCCGCGGGGACGTGAACACTGAAGCTTTCTTT
TRBJ2-3 - TRBV5-1 - CASSLWRRDGDTQYF TGCGCCAGCAGCTTGTGGAGGCGGGATGGAGATACGCAGTATTTT
TRBJ1-5 TRBD1 TRBV18 - CASSPPGQGSGNQPQHF TGTGCCAGCTCACCACCGGGACAGGGATCGGGCAATCAGCCCCAGCATTTT
TRBJ2-7 TRBD2 TRBV24-1 many CATSVGGRDEQYF TGTGCCACCAGTGTGGGCGGGAGGGACGAGCAGTACTTC
TRBJ1-2 TRBD1 TRBV27 - CASSKPETGSGYGYTF TGTGCCAGCAGCAAACCCGAGACAGGGTCAGGCTATGGCTACACCTTC
TRBJ2-2 TRBD2 TRBV5-1 - CASSLGTSVAGELFF TGCGCCAGCAGCTTAGGGACTAGCGTCGCCGGGGAGCTGTTTTTT
TRBJ1-4 - TRBV10-3 - CAISDGTNEKLFF TGTGCCATCAGTGACGGGACTAATGAAAAACTGTTTTTT
TRBJ1-2 - TRBV2 - CASRRLQGNYGYTF TGTGCCAGCAGGCGCCTACAGGGAAACTATGGCTACACCTTC
TRBJ1-3 - TRBV5-1 once CARSLAGGEGNTIYF TGCGCCCGCAGCTTGGCCGGGGGGGAAGGAAACACCATATATTTT
TRBJ2-1 - TRBV5-1 - CASRPGGFSSYNEQFF TGCGCCAGCAGGCCCGGCGGGTTTTCGTCCTACAATGAGCAGTTCTTC